Below are 26 T cell receptor beta chains sequenced from a single sample in a study of identical twins. TCRdb itself ran the 5' RACE reads through MiXCR, one entry per CDR3 protein. This sample has around 370,000 distinct CDR3 sequences, with approximately 9.1% found just once. Material for sequencing was naive T cells sorted from blood. The receptors originated from a woman between 45 and 60 years old in good health.

At least ten counts were recorded for this clonotype. The chain employs TRBV20-1 and TRBJ2-3; 7 nucleotides agree with TRBD2. The CDR3 has 14 amino acids. The trim removed 3 bases at V and 5 bases at J, leaving 8 bases unmatched. CDR1 is DFQATT and CDR2 is SNEGSKA in the germline V gene (reference sequence). The CDR3 is CSASIGRPGDTQYF. The CDR3 coding sequence is TGCAGTGCTAGTATCGGGAGGCCGGGAGATACGCAGTATTTT.

This clonotype turned up a few times. This rearrangement joins TRBV6-5 to TRBJ1-1, with D perhaps TRBD1 (6 bases). CDR3 size: 15 residues. Germline V gives CDR1 MNHEY, CDR2 SVGAGI. V was shortened by 5 bases and J by 4 bases, with 17 bases between the two germline ends. CDR3 DNA sequence: TGTGCCAGCAGTCGACTCGGGGGGCTGAGCACTGAAGCTTTCTTT. It specifies CASSRLGGLSTEAFF.

The chain is built from TRBV27 and TRBJ1-1; no reliable D call. Trimming took 8 bases from V and 6 from J, leaving 10 bases between them. This CDR3 contains 11 residues. Germline V gene sequence: CDR1 MNHEY, CDR2 SMNVEV (reference sequence). The chain's CDR3 is CASWRFPEAFF. CDR3 nucleotide sequence: TGTGCCAGCTGGAGGTTTCCTGAAGCTTTCTTT.

This rearrangement joins TRBV6-5 to TRBJ2-7; 8 positions match TRBD1. The length of the CDR3 is 13 residues. CDR1 is MNHEY, CDR2 SVGAGI, per germline. V gave up 0 bases and J gave up 6 bases; unmatched junction bases: 1. CDR3 bases: TGTGCCAGCAGTTACTCCGGACAGGGCGAGCAGTACTTC. Translation: CASSYSGQGEQYF.

The rearrangement links TRBV10-1 to TRBJ2-1; D remains ambiguous. The CDR3 spans 12 residues. The V gene's germline CDR1 is WNHNN and CDR2 SYGVQD (reference sequence). Trimming removed 4 bases from V and 5 bases from J, with 6 bases in between. CDR3 loop: CASSVENNEQFF. In DNA, the CDR3 is TGCGCCAGCAGTGTAGAAAACAATGAGCAGTTCTTC.

The V and J genes are TRBV10-3 and TRBJ2-7; D not resolved. Trimming shortened V by 6 bases and J by 2 bases, and 14 bases separated the two germline ends. The CDR3 contains 14 residues. Per the germline V gene, CDR1 is ENHRY and CDR2 is SYGVKD. This CDR3 is CAISGAEAPYEQYF. In nucleotides, the CDR3 is TGTGCCATCAGCGGAGCCGAAGCCCCCTACGAGCAGTACTTC.

This clonotype came up many times. This chain uses TRBV6-5 with TRBJ2-7; D ambiguous. Germline assignment: CDR1 MNHEY and CDR2 SVGAGI. V gave up 2 bases and J gave up 2 bases, with 13 bases separating them. This CDR3 contains 15 residues. The CDR3 DNA is TGTGCCAGCAGTTACGGTGGCGGAAACCCCTACGAGCAGTACTTC. It yields the protein CASSYGGGNPYEQYF.

There are many counts of this clonotype. This chain links TRBV20-1 with TRBJ2-7; a possible D gene is TRBD2 (5 bases). This CDR3 contains 13 residues. In germline, CDR1 is DFQATT, CDR2 SNEGSKA (reference sequence). The germline V and J ends were trimmed by 5 bases and 0 bases, with 11 bases remaining between them. The CDR3 region has the DNA TGCAGTGCTGCCGGGGTAAGCTCCTACGAGCAGTACTTC. As protein: CSAAGVSSYEQYF.

This clonotype was seen more than once but under ten times. This chain connects TRBV18 to TRBJ1-1, with 7 bases that match TRBD1. This CDR3 contains 12 residues. CDR1 KGHSH and CDR2 LQKENI come from the germline V gene. V dropped 6 bases and J dropped 7; count of bases not matched to a gene: 5. The CDR3 is CASSETGREAFF. The CDR3 DNA sequence: TGTGCCAGCTCGGAGACAGGGCGTGAAGCTTTCTTT.

Only a few counts were recorded for this clonotype. The chain carries TRBV3-1 and TRBJ2-5; no clear D gene. The V end was cut by 1 base, the J end by 4 bases, with 16 bases between. The length of the CDR3 is 16 residues. Germline assignment: CDR1 LGHDT and CDR2 YNNKEL (reference sequence). The CDR3, as DNA: TGTGCCAGCAGCCAAGGGGCCTTACTTGCTCGAGAGACCCAGTACTTC. Translated, it gives CASSQGALLARETQYF.

The genes are TRBV9 and TRBJ2-6; a possible D gene is TRBD1 (6 bases). Germline loops: CDR1 SGDLS, CDR2 YYNGEE. V shed 4 bases and J shed 0 bases, with 14 bases lying between them. CDR3 size: 17 residues. In DNA form, the CDR3 reads TGTGCCAGCAGCTTTCGGACAGCAGACTCTGGGGCCAACGTCCTGACTTTC. Protein sequence: CASSFRTADSGANVLTF. The whole variable domain, filled in from reference TRBV9 and TRBJ2-6, reads DSGVTQTPKHLITATGQRVTLRCSPRSGDLSVYWYQQSLDQGLQFLIQYYNGEERAKGNILERFSAQQFPDLHSELNLSSLELGDSALYFCASSFRTADSGANVLTFGAGSRLTVL.

The chain employs TRBV7-9 and TRBJ2-5; 8 nucleotides agree with TRBD2. Germline V CDR1 and CDR2: SEHNR, FQNEAQ (reference sequence). V lost 7 bases, J lost 2 bases, and 9 bases stayed unmatched. The CDR3 extends over 15 amino acids. The CDR3 loop is CASTSGAGVQETQYF. The CDR3 bases are TGTGCCAGCACCTCAGGAGCGGGAGTACAAGAGACCCAGTACTTC.

This clonotype was observed a handful of times. For the CDR3, the DNA is TGTGCCAGCAGTTTAGACGTGGAACAAGCTTTCTTT. It codes for CASSLDVEQAFF. The J gene is TRBJ1-1, the V gene TRBV12-3 or TRBV12-4; D ambiguous. This CDR3 region has 12 residues. Trimming removed 1 base at V and 9 bases at J, with 9 bases between.

This clonotype has only a few counts. CDR3: CASSGEGRTNEKLFF. The CDR3 DNA sequence: TGTGCCAGCAGCGGCGAGGGACGAACGAATGAAAAACTGTTTTTT. The chain recombines TRBV7-2 with TRBJ1-4; tentative D call: TRBD1 (5 bases). This CDR3 contains 15 residues. CDR1 is SGHTA, CDR2 FQGNSA, per germline. V gave up 5 bases and J gave up 5 bases, with 15 bases separating them.

This clonotype was found many times. This chain links TRBV27 with TRBJ1-6; D unresolved. From germline, CDR1 is MNHEY and CDR2 SMNVEV (reference sequence). With 4 bases removed from V and 2 bases from J, the gap between germline ends came to 12 bases. The CDR3 loop spans 16 amino acids. The chain's CDR3 is CASSSLEGTYNSPLHF. In DNA, the CDR3 is TGTGCCAGCAGTTCCCTGGAGGGCACCTATAATTCACCCCTCCACTTT.

This clonotype was observed a handful of times. This chain joins TRBV24-1 and TRBJ2-3; 7 nucleotides align to TRBD2. The V segment lost 1 base and the J segment 4 bases; nucleotides outside the gene matches: 10. The CDR3 length is 17 residues. Per the germline V gene, CDR1 is KGHDR and CDR2 is SFDVKD. The CDR3 DNA reads as TGTGCCACCAGTGATTTCCATTCCGGGGGAGGGGCAGATACGCAGTATTTT. It yields the protein CATSDFHSGGGADTQYF.

V is TRBV15 and J is TRBJ2-1, with 7 bases matching TRBD1. The CDR3 extends over 15 amino acids. The V segment lost 2 bases and the J segment 1 base; nucleotides outside the gene matches: 2. Germline V gives CDR1 LNHNV, CDR2 YYDKDF (reference sequence). As DNA, the CDR3 is TGTGCCACCAGCAGAACAGGGGATTCCTACAATGAGCAGTTCTTC. This translates into CATSRTGDSYNEQFF.

This clonotype was detected a few times. This chain links TRBV5-8 with TRBJ2-7; no definite D call. The V and J ends lost 1 base and 3 bases respectively, with 5 bases between them. The CDR3 is 12 amino acids. Germline-derived CDR1 and CDR2 are SGHTS and YDEGEE. CDR3 in amino acids: CASSLSHYEQYV. CDR3 bases: TGTGCCAGCAGCTTGTCCCACTACGAGCAGTACGTC.

This clonotype was detected only a few times. The chain combines TRBV12-3 or TRBV12-4 with TRBJ2-6; D might be TRBD1 or TRBD2, each matching 5 bases. Trimming removed 8 bases from V and 1 base from J, with 12 bases in between. The CDR3 length is 15 residues. The CDR3: CASFRDRSGANVLTF. The CDR3 DNA reads TGTGCCAGCTTCAGGGACCGGTCTGGGGCCAACGTCCTGACTTTC.

This clonotype was recorded at least ten times. This rearrangement joins TRBV19 to TRBJ2-1; maybe TRBD2 (6 bases). Germline V gene sequence: CDR1 LNHDA, CDR2 SQIVND (reference sequence). V lost 3 bases and J lost 10, with 7 bases in between. The CDR3 is 11 residues long. The CDR3 reads CASSMAGEQFF. The CDR3 DNA reads TGTGCCAGTAGTATGGCGGGAGAGCAGTTCTTC. The full variable domain, with the rest looked up from reference TRBV19 and TRBJ2-1, is DGGITQSPKYLFRKEGQNVTLSCEQNLNHDAMYWYRQDPGQGLRLIYYSQIVNDFQKGDIAEGYSVSREKKESFPLTVTSAQKNPTAFYLCASSMAGEQFFGPGTRLTVL.

The chain recombines TRBV18 with TRBJ2-2, with TRBD1 matching 8 bases. CDR1 KGHSH and CDR2 LQKENI come from the germline V gene. The junction had 9 bases not matched to a gene; V was cut back by 3 bases and J by 0 bases. The CDR3 loop spans 18 amino acids. The CDR3, as DNA: TGTGCCAGCTCACCGCTAATGGACAGGGCATCGAACACCGGGGAGCTGTTTTTT. Its translation: CASSPLMDRASNTGELFF. The entire variable domain, with the rest obtained from reference TRBV18 and TRBJ2-2, is as follows: NAGVMQNPRHLVRRRGQEARLRCSPMKGHSHVYWYRQLPEEGLKFMVYLQKENIIDESGMPKERFSAEFPKEGPSILRIQQVVRGDSAAYFCASSPLMDRASNTGELFFGEGSRLTVL.

The V gene is TRBV7-2, the J gene TRBJ1-1, with TRBD1 as a possible D gene (6 bases). Germline V gene lookup returns CDR1 SGHTA and CDR2 FQGNSA. CDR3 length: 15 residues. V was clipped by 1 base and J by 0 bases, with 9 bases between them. As DNA, the CDR3 is TGTGCCAGCAGCTTAGACGGACAGCTGAACACTGAAGCTTTCTTT. It translates to CASSLDGQLNTEAFF.

The table lists this clonotype with a few counts. The chain couples TRBV27 to TRBJ2-3; 8 bases are a match to TRBD2. Germline V CDR1 and CDR2: MNHEY, SMNVEV (reference sequence). With V trimmed by 8 bases and J by 0 bases, 16 bases remained unmatched. The CDR3 loop spans 18 amino acids. The CDR3 here is CASQILGAGGPSTDTQYF. In DNA form, the CDR3 reads TGTGCCAGCCAAATTCTAGGGGCGGGAGGACCTAGCACAGATACGCAGTATTTT.

This clonotype has a count of ten or more. The genes are TRBV18 and TRBJ1-5, with D perhaps TRBD1 (6 bases). The CDR3 covers 14 residues. V was cut by 4 bases and J by 5 bases, with 12 bases left in between. Germline-derived CDR1 and CDR2 are KGHSH and LQKENI. The CDR3 nucleotides are TGTGCCAGCTCACTAGGAGGGGGAGATCAGCCCCAGCATTTT. Protein product: CASSLGGGDQPQHF. The full variable domain, rest sourced from reference TRBV18 and TRBJ1-5, is NAGVMQNPRHLVRRRGQEARLRCSPMKGHSHVYWYRQLPEEGLKFMVYLQKENIIDESGMPKERFSAEFPKEGPSILRIQQVVRGDSAAYFCASSLGGGDQPQHFGDGTRLSIL.

This chain uses TRBV7-8 with TRBJ2-5; D might be TRBD1 (5 bases). Germline CDR1 and CDR2: SGHVS and FQNEAQ. CDR3 length: 15 residues. Trimming cost V 2 bases and J 2 bases, with 12 bases left between them. The CDR3 region has the DNA TGTGCCAGCAGCTTACAGGGCTCGGGTCAAGAGACCCAGTACTTC. It yields the protein CASSLQGSGQETQYF.

This clonotype has a count of ten or more. The chain couples TRBV12-3 or TRBV12-4 to TRBJ1-1; D is perhaps TRBD1 (6 bases). The CDR3 loop spans 11 amino acids. Trimming took off 5 bases at V and 5 bases at J, with 6 bases between the two ends. CDR3 in amino acids: CASSTGTEAFF. The CDR3 DNA is TGTGCCAGCAGTACAGGGACTGAAGCTTTCTTT.